This T cell receptor (beta chain) stems from a study of cytomegalovirus exposure and HLA in healthy donors. Overall study: Researchers previously reported finding 90 million to 130 million unique TCR beta sequences from roughly 180 million T cells. Early on, a data release was issued that held roughly 80 million unique TCRs from HLA-typed donors.

Findings and caveats of the study: A later analysis reportedly identified an Asian-associated ancestry cluster as carrying fewer N-insertions than the roughly 670-donor mean. One variant, a missense change in DCLRE1C, was linked in a later analysis to TCR beta V- and J-gene trimming.

V dropped 5 bases and J dropped 0; count of bases not matched to a gene: 4. The CDR3 runs to 15 residues. The V gene's germline CDR1 is ENHRY and CDR2 SYGVKD. Both 60 Vbeta primers and 13 Jbeta primers went into the PCR. The protocol was immunoSEQ multiplex PCR, while the TCRdb copy is restricted to in-frame clones and leaves out a portion. The sample yields a few hundred thousand clones, around 83% seen once. Regarding this clone: What it binds is unknown.

This receptor was taken from a girl aged 10 to 17 in good health and CMV-seronegative. The rearrangement links TRBV10-3 to TRBJ1-1; 9 nucleotides agree with TRBD1. Sample: PBMCs. CDR3: CAISKQGAMNTEAFF. DNA for the CDR3: TGTGCCATCAGTAAACAGGGGGCGATGAACACTGAAGCTTTCTTT.